This T cell receptor beta chain was captured by sequencing in a study of cytomegalovirus exposure and HLA in healthy donors. Study-wide results and limits: The later analysis indicated that the majority of CMV-associated TCR beta chains appeared HLA-restricted. The classifier reportedly diagnosed cytomegalovirus status with high specificity and sensitivity.

Each donor was healthy, and each was a bone marrow donor. Details on this clone: Its specificity is not known.

V lost 1 base and J 9 bases, leaving 13 bases between the germline ends. This CDR3 contains 14 residues. The germline V gene has CDR1 SGHVS and CDR2 FQNEAQ. The PCR used 60 Vbeta and 13 Jbeta primers. TCRdb's copy holds only in-frame clones and misses some; the assay was immunoSEQ multiplex PCR. The sample shows 150,000 to 200,000 clones, over 80% of them seen only once. This sequence was found in a male donor in good health and CMV-seronegative. The specimen was PBMCs. This chain connects TRBV7-8 to TRBJ1-3, with a weak D call TRBD1 (6 bases). CDR3 bases: TGTGCCAGCAGCTTAGACAACCCCAGGGGCACCATATATTTT. Its translation: CASSLDNPRGTIYF.